One sample yielded the 27 T cell receptor beta chains listed below, sequenced in a study of blood T cells in healthy people across ages. For the second PCR, which ran for about 6 to 12 cycles, a sample-barcoded 5' primer and a J-beta primer mix were used. MiXCR, applied by TCRdb to the 5' RACE reads, yields one record per CDR3 protein. The sample records 1.8 million or so distinct CDR3 sequences, roughly 43% being singletons. The sample taken for sequencing was blood. These receptors all come from a human donor in good health.

This rearrangement joins TRBV3-1 to TRBJ1-2, with D perhaps matching TRBD1 (5 bases). The CDR3 length is 17 residues. Per germline, CDR1 LGHDT and CDR2 YNNKEL (reference sequence). V gave up 1 base and J gave up 0 bases, with 15 bases separating them. CDR3 bases: TGTGCCAGCAGCCAAGGCCGATGGGGGTTAGCTAACTATGGCTACACCTTC. Amino acids: CASSQGRWGLANYGYTF.

The sample holds a few counts of this clonotype. The genes are TRBV6-5 and TRBJ1-4; TRBD1 agrees at 10 bases. CDR1 is MNHEY, CDR2 SVGAGI, per germline. This CDR3 region has 14 residues. V was pared by 7 bases and J by 7 bases, with 6 bases of the junction left unmatched. CDR3 protein: CASTWDRGGEKLFF. The DNA for the CDR3 is TGTGCCAGCACCTGGGACAGGGGAGGTGAAAAACTGTTTTTT.

Only a few counts were recorded for this clonotype. The chain uses TRBV20-1 and TRBJ2-7; D not resolved. The CDR3 extends over 13 amino acids. Germline V gives CDR1 DFQATT, CDR2 SNEGSKA (reference sequence). Trimming stripped 2 bases from V and 3 bases from J, with 11 bases between. CDR3 region: CSARRRRLYEQYF. The DNA of the CDR3 is TGCAGTGCTAGACGACGGCGCCTCTACGAGCAGTACTTC.

The genes are TRBV12-3 or TRBV12-4 and TRBJ1-4; D is undetermined. The CDR3 has 17 residues. V was shortened by 5 bases and J by 0 bases, with 16 bases between the two germline ends. CDR3 nucleotides: TGTGCCAGCAGTCCGTCCTCTGGGTACACAACTAATGAAAAACTGTTTTTT. It encodes CASSPSSGYTTNEKLFF.

This clonotype was seen only a few times. V and J are TRBV4-2 and TRBJ1-2, with TRBD1 matching over 8 bases. Germline CDR1 and CDR2: LGHNA and YNFKEQ. The V and J ends lost 4 bases and 4 bases, in that order; junction bases with no gene match: 5. This CDR3 contains 14 residues. CDR3 bases: TGTGCCAGCAGCCTGGGGGACAGGATCTATGGCTACACCTTC. Its protein product is CASSLGDRIYGYTF.

This clonotype was recorded at least ten times. This sequence joins TRBV7-7 and TRBJ2-7, with D maybe TRBD2 (5 bases). Germline CDR1 is SSHAT and CDR2 is FNYEAQ (reference sequence). The V end was cut by 6 bases, the J end by 3 bases, with 12 bases between. This CDR3 is 13 amino acids long. The CDR3 loop reads CASSSDLNYEQYF. DNA of the CDR3: TGTGCCAGCAGTTCGGACTTGAACTACGAGCAGTACTTC. Based on the CDR3 plus reference TRBV7-7 and TRBJ2-7, the full variable domain is GAGVSQSPRYKVTKRGQDVTLRCDPISSHATLYWYQQALGQGPEFLTYFNYEAQPDKSGLPSDRFSAERPEGSISTLTIQRTEQRDSAMYRCASSSDLNYEQYFGPGTRLTVT.

The chain has TRBV14 and TRBJ1-2; D gene unclear. Trimming took off 1 base at V and 8 bases at J, with 14 bases between the two ends. This CDR3 is 14 amino acids long. Germline CDR1 SGHDN, CDR2 FVKESK. In DNA form, the CDR3 reads TGTGCCAGCAGCCAAGTTACGGCCCCGGTCGGCTACACCTTC. Protein: CASSQVTAPVGYTF.

This clonotype occurred many times. The chain couples TRBV5-1 to TRBJ2-1; the match to TRBD1 covers 7 bases. V lost 4 bases to trimming and J lost 4 bases; unmatched junction nucleotides: 5. Germline values: CDR1 SGHRS, CDR2 YFSETQ. The CDR3 consists of 14 residues. Here the CDR3 reads CASSTGDQYNEQFF. As DNA, the CDR3 is TGCGCCAGCAGCACAGGGGATCAATACAATGAGCAGTTCTTC.

This clonotype was seen a few times. The genes are TRBV7-2 and TRBJ2-5, with TRBD2 matching over 14 bases. Trimming took 5 bases from V and 4 from J; bases not matched to a gene: 6. The CDR3 has 16 amino acids. Germline loops: CDR1 SGHTA, CDR2 FQGNSA. The CDR3 loop is CASSPKTSGGAETQYF. Written as DNA, the CDR3 is TGTGCCAGCAGCCCGAAGACTAGCGGGGGGGCAGAGACCCAGTACTTC.

The chain uses TRBV12-3 or TRBV12-4 and TRBJ2-1; maybe TRBD2 (6 bases). The CDR3 has 15 residues. Trimming cost V 3 bases and J 5 bases, with 14 bases left between them. This CDR3 is CASSLGSSEHNEQFF. Here the CDR3 DNA reads TGTGCCAGCAGTTTGGGATCTAGCGAACACAATGAGCAGTTCTTC.

In this sample, this clonotype turned up a few times. V and J are TRBV9 and TRBJ2-1, with D possibly being TRBD2 (7 bases). The CDR3 runs 15 residues. The V gene lost 0 bases and the J gene lost 6 bases, with 13 bases spanning the gap. Germline V gene data show CDR1 as SGDLS and CDR2 as YYNGEE. The CDR3 region is CASSVGGGGFNEQFF. Written as DNA, the CDR3 is TGTGCCAGCAGCGTAGGAGGGGGGGGATTCAATGAGCAGTTCTTC.

The V and J genes are TRBV11-2 and TRBJ2-7, with TRBD2 identical over 8 bases. CDR1 SGHAT and CDR2 FQNNGV come from the germline V gene. The ends lost 5 bases at V and 2 bases at J; junction bases unmatched: 8. The CDR3 runs 15 residues. In DNA form, the CDR3 reads TGTGCCAGCAGCCCCGGGGGGGAGAGCCCCTACGAGCAGTACTTC. Protein: CASSPGGESPYEQYF.

This CDR3 reads CASSSYRGKYYGYTF. CDR3 nucleotides: TGTGCCAGCAGTTCTTACAGGGGGAAGTACTATGGCTACACCTTC. This chain connects TRBV27 to TRBJ1-2, with 8 positions matching TRBD1. The CDR3 is 15 amino acids. Germline lookup yields CDR1 MNHEY and CDR2 SMNVEV (reference sequence). V lost 4 bases, J lost 3 bases, and 7 bases stayed unmatched.

This clonotype has only a few counts. This sequence joins TRBV29-1 and TRBJ2-3; 8 positions match TRBD2. Germline CDR1 and CDR2: SQVTM and ANQGSEA. V trimming: 5 bases; J trimming: 1 base; junction bases outside the gene matches: 5. The CDR3 sequence is 14 residues long. CDR3 DNA: TGCAGCGTTAAGCGGGGGTCTGGCACAGATACGCAGTATTTT. Protein sequence: CSVKRGSGTDTQYF.

The CDR3 DNA follows: TGTGCCAGCAGCTTCGACACGCAGGAAAAACTGTTTTTT. Protein sequence: CASSFDTQEKLFF. The chain joins TRBV7-9 to TRBJ1-4; D gene unclear. The CDR3 loop spans 13 amino acids. Germline V gene sequence: CDR1 SEHNR, CDR2 FQNEAQ (reference sequence). V dropped 3 bases and J dropped 8 bases, with 10 bases sitting between them.

This clonotype was seen more than once but under ten times. The V gene is TRBV4-3, the J gene TRBJ2-1; the D is unclear. There are 13 residues in the CDR3. V lost 1 base and J lost 8, with 9 bases in between. CDR1 is LGHNA and CDR2 is YSLEER in the germline V gene. DNA for the CDR3: TGCGCCAGCAGCCAAGCGCTCTTCGATGAGCAGTTCTTC. Amino acid sequence: CASSQALFDEQFF.

This chain connects TRBV12-3 or TRBV12-4 to TRBJ2-1; 10 bases match TRBD2. This CDR3 has 13 amino acids. With 9 bases clipped from V and 4 bases from J, the junction kept 3 bases outside the gene matches. CDR3 sequence reads: CASSGGIYNEQFF. The CDR3 DNA sequence: TGTGCCAGTAGCGGGGGGATTTACAATGAGCAGTTCTTC.

This chain joins TRBV5-1 and TRBJ2-5; D uncertain. This CDR3 comprises 14 residues. V shed 7 bases and J shed 5 bases, with 18 bases lying between them. CDR1 SGHRS and CDR2 YFSETQ come from the germline V gene. In DNA form, the CDR3 reads TGCGCCAGCGGCGAAGGTACGGGTGCGGAGACCCAGTACTTC. This sequence encodes CASGEGTGAETQYF. Based on the CDR3 plus reference TRBV5-1 and TRBJ2-5, the full variable domain is KAGVTQTPRYLIKTRGQQVTLSCSPISGHRSVSWYQQTPGQGLQFLFEYFSETQRNKGNFPGRFSGRQFSNSRSEMNVSTLELGDSALYLCASGEGTGAETQYFGPGTRLLVL.

For the CDR3, the DNA is TGTGCCATCAGCAGTATAGAAGGACAGGGGCCACTATCTGGGGCCAACGTCCTGACTTTC. Translating gives CAISSIEGQGPLSGANVLTF. This rearrangement joins TRBV10-3 to TRBJ2-6, with 9 bases lining up with TRBD1. The CDR3 loop spans 20 amino acids. J lost 1 base, V lost 6 bases, and 16 bases had no gene match. Germline CDR1 ENHRY, CDR2 SYGVKD.

The rearrangement joins TRBV7-2 to TRBJ1-6; 8 bases match TRBD1. CDR1 and CDR2 from the germline V gene are SGHTA and FQGNSA. This CDR3 comprises 16 residues. V was pared by 1 base and J by 9 bases, with 8 bases of the junction left unmatched. The CDR3 protein is CASSLGPGTGGSPLHF. For the CDR3, the DNA is TGTGCCAGCAGCTTAGGTCCCGGGACAGGTGGTTCACCCCTCCACTTT.

The chain is built from TRBV5-1 and TRBJ2-6, with 8 bases that match TRBD2. V shed 4 bases, J shed 0 bases, and the junction held 12 bases outside the gene matches. The CDR3 loop spans 19 amino acids. Germline V lookup: CDR1 SGHRS, CDR2 YFSETQ. The CDR3 is CASSPTVSGESSGANVLTF. DNA of the CDR3: TGCGCCAGCAGCCCTACTGTTAGCGGGGAGAGCTCTGGGGCCAACGTCCTGACTTTC.

The chain combines TRBV9 with TRBJ2-3; the match to TRBD1 covers 8 bases. The CDR3 has 15 amino acids. Germline CDR1 reads SGDLS; CDR2 reads YYNGEE. V lost 4 bases to trimming and J lost 6 bases; unmatched junction nucleotides: 10. The CDR3: CASSPRTGNDDTQYF. In DNA form, the CDR3 reads TGTGCCAGCAGCCCCCGGACAGGGAATGATGATACGCAGTATTTT.

This clonotype was recorded many times. V is TRBV4-2 and J is TRBJ2-1; 8 nucleotides match TRBD2. This CDR3 region has 15 residues. Germline lookup yields CDR1 LGHNA and CDR2 YNFKEQ. J gave up 4 bases and V 1 base, and 3 bases lay outside the gene matches. CDR3 nucleotides: TGTGCCAGCAGCCAAGGACTAGCGATGTACAATGAGCAGTTCTTC. Translated, it gives CASSQGLAMYNEQFF.

This clonotype was observed a single time. The chain employs TRBV2 and TRBJ2-2; D call uncertain. V lost 0 bases and J 10 bases, leaving 9 bases between the germline ends. There are 13 residues in the CDR3. The V gene's germline CDR1 is SNHLY and CDR2 FYNNEI. CDR3 in amino acids: CASSEALVEELFF. CDR3 DNA: TGTGCCAGCAGTGAAGCGCTTGTGGAGGAGCTGTTTTTT.

This chain connects TRBV7-2 to TRBJ2-6; D is unresolved. The CDR3 is 16 residues long. Germline CDR1 is SGHTA and CDR2 is FQGNSA. The germline V and J ends were trimmed by 4 bases and 0 bases, with 10 bases remaining between them. This CDR3 reads CASSSQPDSGANVLTF. CDR3 coding DNA: TGTGCCAGCAGCTCTCAGCCGGACTCTGGGGCCAACGTCCTGACTTTC.

The genes are TRBV27 and TRBJ2-4; D might be TRBD2 (6 bases). The germline gives CDR1 MNHEY, CDR2 SMNVEV (reference sequence). V lost 5 bases to trimming and J lost 10 bases, with 15 bases between them. The CDR3 extends over 13 amino acids. This chain's CDR3 is CASSLDGGKIQYF. The DNA of the CDR3 is TGTGCCAGCAGTCTGGACGGGGGAAAAATTCAGTACTTC.

This clonotype was observed a few times. The chain is built from TRBV6-2 or TRBV6-3 and TRBJ2-5, with a tentative D call TRBD1 (5 bases). The CDR3 extends over 15 amino acids. CDR1 MNHEY and CDR2 SVGEGT come from the germline V gene. Trimming shortened V by 2 bases and J by 1 base, and 11 bases separated the two germline ends. CDR3 DNA: TGTGCCAGCAGTTACGGATACAGGTTCCAAGAGACCCAGTACTTC. Its translation is CASSYGYRFQETQYF.